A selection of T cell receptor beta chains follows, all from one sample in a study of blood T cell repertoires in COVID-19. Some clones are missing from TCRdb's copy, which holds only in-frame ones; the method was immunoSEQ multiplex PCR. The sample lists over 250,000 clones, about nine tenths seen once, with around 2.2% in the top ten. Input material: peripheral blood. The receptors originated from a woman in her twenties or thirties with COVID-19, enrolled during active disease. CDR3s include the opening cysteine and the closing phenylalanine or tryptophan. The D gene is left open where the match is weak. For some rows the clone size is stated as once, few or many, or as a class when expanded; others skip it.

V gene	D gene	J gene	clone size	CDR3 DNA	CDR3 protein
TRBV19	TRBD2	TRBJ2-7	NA	TGTGCCAGTAGTATGCAGGTGGCGGGAGGTCCCTACGAGCAGTACTTC	CASSMQVAGGPYEQYF
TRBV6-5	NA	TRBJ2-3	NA	TGTGCCAGCAGTCCCCGGGACTCTTGGGATACGCAGTATTTT	CASSPRDSWDTQYF
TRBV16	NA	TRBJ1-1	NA	TGTGCCAGCAGCCAAGTCCAGGGGTTGGCCACTGAAGCTTTCTTT	CASSQVQGLATEAFF
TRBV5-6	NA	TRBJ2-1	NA	TGTGCCAGCAGCTACGGGGACTTGTTCTACAATGAGCAGTTCTTC	CASSYGDLFYNEQFF
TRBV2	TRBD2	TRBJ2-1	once	TGTGCCAGCAGTGGCGGCACTAGCGGGAGGTTTAATGAGCAGTTCTTC	CASSGGTSGRFNEQFF
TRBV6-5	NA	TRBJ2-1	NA	TGTGCCAGCAGTCCTCCCGGGACACACAATGAGCAGTTCTTC	CASSPPGTHNEQFF
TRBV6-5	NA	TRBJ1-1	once	TGTGCCAGCAGTTACTCAAATGAGGGGAACACTGAAGCTTTCTTT	CASSYSNEGNTEAFF
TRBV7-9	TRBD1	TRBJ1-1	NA	TGTGCCAGCAGCACCGGGACAGAGAACACTGAAGCTTTCTTT	CASSTGTENTEAFF
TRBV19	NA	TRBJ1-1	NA	TGTGCCAGTAGCAGCGACAGGAACACTGAAGCTTTCTTT	CASSSDRNTEAFF
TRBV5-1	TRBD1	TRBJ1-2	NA	TGCGCCAGCAGCTCAGGGACAGGCCTTTTAGAGAGCTACACCTTC	CASSSGTGLLESYTF
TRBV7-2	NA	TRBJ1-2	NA	TGTGCCAGCAGCCCCCGACAGTCGCGCTATGGCTACACCTTC	CASSPRQSRYGYTF
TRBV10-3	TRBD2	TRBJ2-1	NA	TGTGCCATTCTAGCGGGAGAGACATTTAGCGATGAGCAGTTCTTC	CAILAGETFSDEQFF
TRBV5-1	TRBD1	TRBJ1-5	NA	TGCGCCAGCAGCTTGGGGACAGGGTGGAATCAGCCCCAGCATTTT	CASSLGTGWNQPQHF
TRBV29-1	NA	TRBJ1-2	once	TGCAGCGTTGATCAGGAGGTGGGCAGAAAGGACTATGGCTACACCTTC	CSVDQEVGRKDYGYTF
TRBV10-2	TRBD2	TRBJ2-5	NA	TGCGCCAGTACGGGAGGCCCCGAGACCCAGTACTTC	CASTGGPETQYF
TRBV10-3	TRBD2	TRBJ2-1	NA	TGTGCCATCAGTGAGTCTAGGGCTAGCGGCAGCTCCTACAATGAGCAGTTCTTC	CAISESRASGSSYNEQFF
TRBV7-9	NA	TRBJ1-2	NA	TGTGCCAGCAGCAGGGCCGCTAACTATGGCTACACCTTC	CASSRAANYGYTF
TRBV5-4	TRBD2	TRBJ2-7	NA	TGTGCCAGCAGCTTGACTAGCGGGAGCTCCTACGAGCAGTACTTC	CASSLTSGSSYEQYF
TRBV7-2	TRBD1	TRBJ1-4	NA	TGTGCCAGCAGCCCGACAGGGAATGATGAAAAACTGTTTTTT	CASSPTGNDEKLFF
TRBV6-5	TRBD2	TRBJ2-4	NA	TGTGCCAGCAGTTTAAATCTAGCGGTACTAAACATTCAGTACTTC	CASSLNLAVLNIQYF
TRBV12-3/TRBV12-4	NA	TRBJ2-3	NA	TGTGCCAGCAGACTCAGCACAGATACGCAGTATTTT	CASRLSTDTQYF
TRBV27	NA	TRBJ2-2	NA	TGTGCCAGCAGTTGGGGGCCCTGGGAGCACACCGGGGAGCTGTTTTTT	CASSWGPWEHTGELFF
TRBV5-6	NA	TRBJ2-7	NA	TGTGCCAGCAGCTTGGAAGGGGCGGAGCAGTACTTC	CASSLEGAEQYF
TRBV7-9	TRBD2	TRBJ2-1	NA	TGTGCCAGCAGCCACACTAGCGGGAGCGGGAATGAGCAGTTCTTC	CASSHTSGSGNEQFF
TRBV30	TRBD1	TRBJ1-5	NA	TGTGCCTGGAGTGTAAGTAGGTCCGGGACAGGGGATGGCAATCAGCCCCAGCATTTT	CAWSVSRSGTGDGNQPQHF
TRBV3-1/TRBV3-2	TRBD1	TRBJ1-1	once	TGTGCCAGCAGCCTTGTGGGACAGTCGAATCGTAGGAACACTGAAGCTTTCTTT	CASSLVGQSNRRNTEAFF
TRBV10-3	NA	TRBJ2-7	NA	TGTGCCATCACCCGGGACACCAACTACGAGCAGTACTTC	CAITRDTNYEQYF
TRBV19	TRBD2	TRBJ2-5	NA	TGTGCCAGTAGTATGTCCCCAGGAGCGGGGGAGACCCAGTACTTC	CASSMSPGAGETQYF
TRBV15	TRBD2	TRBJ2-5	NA	TGTGCCACCAGCAGAGATCTCGTTCCGGGAGGGCGGGTAGAGACCCAGTACTTC	CATSRDLVPGGRVETQYF
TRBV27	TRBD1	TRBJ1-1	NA	TGTGCCAGCAGACATCTCAACAGGGGGTGGAACACTGAAGCTTTCTTT	CASRHLNRGWNTEAFF
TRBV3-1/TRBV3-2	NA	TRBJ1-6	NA	TGTGCCAGCAGCCGGGGGCCTTATAATTCACCCCTCCACTTT	CASSRGPYNSPLHF
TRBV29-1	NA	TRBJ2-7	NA	TGCAGCGTTGGGGGCGGGACGGACTCCTACGAGCAGTACTTC	CSVGGGTDSYEQYF
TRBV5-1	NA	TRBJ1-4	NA	TGCGCCAGCAGCTTGGCCGCAGGGGCAGAAGAAAAACTGTTTTTT	CASSLAAGAEEKLFF
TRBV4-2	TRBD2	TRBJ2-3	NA	TGTGCCAGCAGCAGGTTGCTAGCGGGGGCAGCAGATACGCAGTATTTT	CASSRLLAGAADTQYF
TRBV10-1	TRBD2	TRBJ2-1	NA	TGCGCCAGCAGTGAGTCCCGACTAGCGGGAGTCGGCTACAATGAGCAGTTCTTC	CASSESRLAGVGYNEQFF
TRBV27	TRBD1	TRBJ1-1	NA	TGTGCCAGCAGTATCAGACAGGGGGGCCACACTGAAGCTTTCTTT	CASSIRQGGHTEAFF
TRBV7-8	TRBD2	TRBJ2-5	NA	TGTGCCAGCAGTCTGACTAGCGGGAGTGTGGAGACCCAGTACTTC	CASSLTSGSVETQYF
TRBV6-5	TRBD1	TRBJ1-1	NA	TGTGCCAGCAGTTTCGGGACAGGAGGGAACACTGAAGCTTTCTTT	CASSFGTGGNTEAFF
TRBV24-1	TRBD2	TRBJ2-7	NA	TGTGCCACCAGTGAGTTTTATAGCGGGAGGGCCCGTATTATCTCTGGGCAGTACTTC	CATSEFYSGRARIISGQYF
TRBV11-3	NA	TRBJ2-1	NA	TGTGCCAGCAGCTCCGACAGGTCTTACAATGAGCAGTTCTTC	CASSSDRSYNEQFF
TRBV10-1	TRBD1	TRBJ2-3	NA	TGCGCCAGCAGCTCGGACAGGGGGCGCCTACACACAGATACGCAGTATTTT	CASSSDRGRLHTDTQYF
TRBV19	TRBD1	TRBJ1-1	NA	TGTGCCAGTAGTATCCAGGGGGCAGCTGAAGCTTTCTTT	CASSIQGAAEAFF
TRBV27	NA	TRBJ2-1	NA	TGTGCCAGCAGTTACAGCTCCTACAATGAGCAGTTCTTC	CASSYSSYNEQFF
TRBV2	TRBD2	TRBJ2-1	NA	TGTGCCAGCAGTGAGAAGACTAGCGGGGCAAATGAGCAGTTCTTC	CASSEKTSGANEQFF
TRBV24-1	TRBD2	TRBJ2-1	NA	TGTGCCACCAGTGATTCCCTAGCGGGAGTCGGTGAGCAGTTCTTC	CATSDSLAGVGEQFF
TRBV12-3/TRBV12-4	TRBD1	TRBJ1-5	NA	TGTGCCAGCAGCTCGGGACAGCTCACGCCCCAGCATTTT	CASSSGQLTPQHF
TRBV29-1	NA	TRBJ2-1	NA	TGCAGTCGACTAGGGGCCTACAATGAGCAGTTCTTC	CSRLGAYNEQFF
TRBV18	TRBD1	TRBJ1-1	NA	TGTGCCAGCTCTCCTCGACAGGGGGCGGATTTTGGGACTGAAGCTTTCTTT	CASSPRQGADFGTEAFF
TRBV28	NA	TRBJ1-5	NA	TGTGCCAGCAGTTTGATAGTAATTAGCAATCAGCCCCAGCATTTT	CASSLIVISNQPQHF
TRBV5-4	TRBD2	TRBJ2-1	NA	TGTGCCAGCAGCTTGTTTGGGACTAGCGGCCTAGAGGCGCAGTTCTTC	CASSLFGTSGLEAQFF
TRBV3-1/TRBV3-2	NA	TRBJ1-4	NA	TGTGCCAGCAGCCAACTGCCCCGGTTGCGAGGAGATGAAAAACTGTTTTTT	CASSQLPRLRGDEKLFF
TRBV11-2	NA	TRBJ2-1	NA	TGTGCCAGCAGCTTAGAGGGGGGATCCTTTTACAATGAGCAGTTCTTC	CASSLEGGSFYNEQFF
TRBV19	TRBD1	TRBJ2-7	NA	TGTGCCAGTAGTGGACGGACAGGGTCCACCTCCTACGAGCAGTACTTC	CASSGRTGSTSYEQYF
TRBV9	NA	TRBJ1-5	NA	TGTGCCAGCAGCGAGGACAGCCAAAATCAGCCCCAGCATTTT	CASSEDSQNQPQHF
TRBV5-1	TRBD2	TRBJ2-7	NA	TGCGCCAGCAGCTTTGGACTAGCGGGATCGGCCGAGCAGTACTTC	CASSFGLAGSAEQYF
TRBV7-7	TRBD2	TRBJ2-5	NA	TGTGCCAGCAGCTTAACTAGCGGGAGTTGGGAGACCCAGTACTTC	CASSLTSGSWETQYF
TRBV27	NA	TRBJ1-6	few	TGTGCCAGCAGGAGCTCCTATAATTCACCCCTCCACTTT	CASRSSYNSPLHF
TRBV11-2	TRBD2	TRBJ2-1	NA	TGTGCCAGCAGCTTAAGGGGAGGTCTTGCTAGCGGGAACCATGAGCAGTTCTTC	CASSLRGGLASGNHEQFF
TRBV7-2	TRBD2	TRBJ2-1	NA	TGTGCCAGCAGCCGGGGGGGGTACAATGAGCAGTTCTTC	CASSRGGYNEQFF